Listed below are T cell receptor beta chains from one sample, sequenced in a study of cytomegalovirus exposure and HLA in healthy donors. Produced via immunoSEQ multiplex PCR; TCRdb's table is partial and in-frame only. This sample has about 180,000 clones; around 70% occur once, and the top ten carry 2.9%. Sample: PBMCs. The receptor set was obtained from a male donor in good health and CMV-seronegative. Each CDR3 is given with its conserved first and last residue. D genes are given only for firm matches. Some rows have no size entry. The others give once, few or many, or a class for an expanded clone.

v_gene	abundance	j_gene	d_gene	CDR3nt	CDR3aa
TRBV25-1	NA	TRBJ1-5	TRBD1	TGTGCCAGCAGTGCAGGGGGTTTTAACAATCAGCCCCAGCATTTT	CASSAGGFNNQPQHF
TRBV19	NA	TRBJ2-6	NA	TGTGCCAGTTCCCTCGGCGGGGGCAGGGCCAACGTCCTGACTTTC	CASSLGGGRANVLTF
TRBV28	once	TRBJ2-1	TRBD2	TGTGCCAGCAGTGCTAGCGGTGGTGAGCAGTTCTTC	CASSASGGEQFF
TRBV28	NA	TRBJ2-1	TRBD2	TGTGCCAGCAGTTTAGCGGGAGGGCCGAATGAGCAGTTCTTC	CASSLAGGPNEQFF
TRBV5-4	few	TRBJ2-2	TRBD2	TGTGCCAGCAGCCCGGCCGGAAGGAGGCGGGAGGGCGTGGCCGGGGAGCTGTTTTTT	CASSPAGRRREGVAGELFF
TRBV5-1	NA	TRBJ2-1	NA	TGCGCCAGCAGCGTCAAGGACTACCTCAATGAGCAGTTCTTC	CASSVKDYLNEQFF
TRBV9	NA	TRBJ2-3	TRBD2	TGTGCCAGCAGCGGAGGATGGGCGGGAGGGCCTTCAGATACGCAGTATTTT	CASSGGWAGGPSDTQYF
TRBV2	NA	TRBJ1-1	NA	TGTGCCAGCGGAGAGTTGAACACTGAAGCTTTCTTT	CASGELNTEAFF
TRBV5-4	NA	TRBJ2-1	TRBD2	TGTGCCAGCAGCCAGACTAGCAGCGGCTACAATGAGCAGTTCTTC	CASSQTSSGYNEQFF
TRBV4-1	NA	TRBJ2-3	NA	TGCGCCAGCAGCCAAGATCAGGGGAATACGCAGTATTTT	CASSQDQGNTQYF
TRBV25-1	NA	TRBJ2-2	NA	TGTGCCAGCCTGAGGGGGACCGGGGAGCTGTTTTTT	CASLRGTGELFF
TRBV30	NA	TRBJ2-3	TRBD1	TGTGCCTGGAGACAGGGGGCTTCAGATACGCAGTATTTT	CAWRQGASDTQYF
TRBV4-2	NA	TRBJ1-3	TRBD1	TGTGCCAGCAGCCAAACTGGACAGGGGGAGGGGGACACCATATATTTT	CASSQTGQGEGDTIYF
TRBV4-2	NA	TRBJ1-5	NA	TGTGCCAGCAGCCAAGGGGGGCATCAGCCCCAGCATTTT	CASSQGGHQPQHF
TRBV7-9	few	TRBJ2-1	NA	TGTGCCAGCAGCTTAGTGAGGGTAGCGAGGGACAAATACAATGAGCAGTTCTTC	CASSLVRVARDKYNEQFF
TRBV6-5	NA	TRBJ1-2	NA	TGTGCCAGCAGTTACGGTGGCCAAAACTATGGCTACACCTTC	CASSYGGQNYGYTF
TRBV11-2	NA	TRBJ2-6	NA	TGTGCCAGCAGCAGCGCTGGGGCCAACGTCCTGACTTTC	CASSSAGANVLTF
TRBV7-9	NA	TRBJ2-1	TRBD2	TGTGCCAGCAGCTTAGGTGGCGGGGGGGGATCCTACAATGAGCAGTTCTTC	CASSLGGGGGSYNEQFF